These 8 T cell receptor beta chains were all obtained from the same sample, sequenced in a study of cytomegalovirus exposure and HLA in healthy donors. Vbeta (60) and Jbeta (13) primers were used in the PCR. Using immunoSEQ multiplex PCR, the repertoire was profiled, and TCRdb retains in-frame clones only, with some absent. The table records about 210,000 clones, roughly 79% of them present only once. Input material: PBMCs. These receptors originate from a male donor in good health and CMV-seronegative.

The chain recombines TRBV5-4 with TRBJ1-2, with 7 bases fitting TRBD1. The CDR3 sequence is 14 residues long. Germline loops: CDR1 SGHNT, CDR2 YYREEE (reference sequence). V shed 5 bases and J 12 bases; nucleotides not matched to a gene: 16. CDR3 residues: CASRMRGGSRGHTF. DNA for the CDR3: TGTGCCAGCAGGATGCGAGGGGGCTCGCGGGGCCACACCTTC. The variable domain in full, with the rest retrieved from reference TRBV5-4 and TRBJ1-2, is ETGVTQSPTHLIKTRGQQVTLRCSSQSGHNTVSWYQQALGQGPQFIFQYYREEENGRGNFPPRFSGLQFPNYSSELNVNALELDDSALYLCASRMRGGSRGHTFGSGTRLTVV.

This clone has a single count. The chain joins TRBV6-5 to TRBJ1-1; 8 bases map to TRBD1. The CDR3 consists of 13 residues. Germline V lookup: CDR1 MNHEY, CDR2 SVGAGI. Germline trimming cut 6 bases from V and 5 bases from J; bases unmatched to any gene: 5. The CDR3 DNA reads TGTGCCAGCAGCCCACGACAGGGGACTGAAGCTTTCTTT. Encoded protein: CASSPRQGTEAFF.

This clone was seen a single time. The rearrangement links TRBV5-1 to TRBJ2-5; weak D call: TRBD2 (6 bases). Trimming took 4 bases from V and 5 from J, leaving 18 bases between them. CDR3 length: 15 amino acids. CDR1 and CDR2 (germline): SGHRS, YFSETQ. The DNA for the CDR3 is TGCGCCAGCAGCCTCGGGACTGCCCTGGGGGAGACCCAGTACTTC. Translated, it gives CASSLGTALGETQYF.

The J gene is TRBJ2-7, the V gene TRBV27; TRBD1 agrees at 8 bases. V shed 7 bases, J shed 6 bases, and the junction held 11 bases outside the gene matches. Germline lookup yields CDR1 MNHEY and CDR2 SMNVEV (reference sequence). CDR3 length equals 14 residues. CDR3 sequence: CASNTRDRFREQYF. CDR3 bases: TGTGCCAGCAATACTCGGGACAGGTTCCGCGAGCAGTACTTC.

This clone was seen only once. The V gene is TRBV5-1, the J gene TRBJ2-7, with 9 nucleotides matching TRBD2. The CDR3 is made up of 17 amino acids. The trim removed 3 bases at V and 0 bases at J, leaving 10 bases unmatched. Per the germline V gene, CDR1 is SGHRS and CDR2 is YFSETQ. CDR3 sequence (DNA): TGCGCCAGCAGCTCCTTTAGCGGGGGCCTCAGCTCCTACGAGCAGTACTTC. It yields the protein CASSSFSGGLSSYEQYF. Full variable domain (missing parts from reference TRBV5-1 and TRBJ2-7): KAGVTQTPRYLIKTRGQQVTLSCSPISGHRSVSWYQQTPGQGLQFLFEYFSETQRNKGNFPGRFSGRQFSNSRSEMNVSTLELGDSALYLCASSSFSGGLSSYEQYFGPGTRLTVT.

V usage is TRBV4-2 and J usage is TRBJ2-5; possible D gene TRBD2, 5 bases. The end of the DNA aligns better with TRBJ2-7, so the J call may be wrong. This CDR3 contains 15 residues. Germline V gene data show CDR1 as LGHNA and CDR2 as YNFKEQ. The CDR3 region is CASSLTDGNDYEQYF. CDR3 coding DNA: TGTGCCAGCAGCCTTACGGACGGGAATGACTACGAGCAGTACTTC.

This rearrangement joins TRBV28 to TRBJ2-7, with 9 bases matching TRBD1. The germline CDR1 and CDR2 sequences are MDHEN and SYDVKM. The CDR3 has 15 amino acids. With V trimmed by 7 bases and J by 4 bases, 11 bases remained unmatched. The CDR3 region has the DNA TGTGCCAGCACCCCCGACCGGGACAGGGAATACGAGCAGTACTTC. Protein sequence: CASTPDRDREYEQYF. Looking up the rest from reference TRBV28 and TRBJ2-7 gives the full variable domain: DVKVTQSSRYLVKRTGEKVFLECVQDMDHENMFWYRQDPGLGLRLIYFSYDVKMKEKGDIPEGYSVSREKKERFSLILESASTNQTSMYLCASTPDRDREYEQYFGPGTRLTVT.

CDR3 sequence: CASSLDRGLQPQHF. The CDR3 DNA reads TGTGCCAGCAGCTTAGACAGGGGGCTTCAGCCCCAGCATTTT. The J gene is TRBJ1-5, the V gene TRBV7-8; 9 bases are a match to TRBD1. The CDR3 runs to 14 residues. Germline V lookup: CDR1 SGHVS, CDR2 FQNEAQ. With 1 base clipped from V and 6 bases from J, the junction kept 1 base outside the gene matches. The entire variable domain, with the rest obtained from reference TRBV7-8 and TRBJ1-5, is as follows: GAGVSQSPRYKVAKRGQDVALRCDPISGHVSLFWYQQALGQGPEFLTYFQNEAQLDKSGLPSDRFFAERPEGSVSTLKIQRTQQEDSAVYLCASSLDRGLQPQHFGDGTRLSIL.